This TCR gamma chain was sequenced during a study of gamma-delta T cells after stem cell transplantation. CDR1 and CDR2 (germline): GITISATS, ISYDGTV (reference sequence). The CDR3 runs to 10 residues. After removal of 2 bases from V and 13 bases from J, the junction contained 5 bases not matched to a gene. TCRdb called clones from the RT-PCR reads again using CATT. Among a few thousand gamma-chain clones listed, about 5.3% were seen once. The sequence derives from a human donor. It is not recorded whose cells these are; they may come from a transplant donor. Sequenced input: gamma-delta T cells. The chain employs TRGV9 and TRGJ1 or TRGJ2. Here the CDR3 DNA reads TGTGCCTTGTGGGAGGCTTCAAAACTCTTT. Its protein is CALWEASKLF.